These 13 T cell receptor beta chains originate from one sample sequenced in a study of blood T cell repertoires in COVID-19. Here immunoSEQ multiplex PCR was the method, and the copy in TCRdb shows in-frame clones only, minus some. The table shows about 290,000 clones, with approximately 86% occurring only once. Source material: peripheral blood. These receptors originate from a woman between 45 and 65 years old with active or convalescent COVID-19.

With regard to this clone: Distinct nucleotide sequences in the sample also encode this CDR3. The rearrangement links TRBV9 to TRBJ2-1; 8 nucleotides match TRBD2. From germline, CDR1 is SGDLS and CDR2 YYNGEE. CDR3 length equals 13 residues. The V segment lost 2 bases and the J segment 7 bases; nucleotides outside the gene matches: 2. Written as DNA, the CDR3 is TGTGCCAGCAGCGTCTCGGGAGGGAATGAGCAGTTCTTC. It encodes CASSVSGGNEQFF.

The chain couples TRBV10-1 to TRBJ2-7, with 14 bases that match TRBD2. The CDR3 covers 16 residues. Germline CDR1 WNHNN, CDR2 SYGVQD (reference sequence). V gave up 3 bases and J gave up 8 bases; unmatched junction bases: 9. Here the CDR3 reads CASSDPGLAGAGKQYF. In DNA, the CDR3 is TGCGCCAGCAGTGACCCGGGACTAGCGGGAGCGGGTAAGCAGTACTTC.

The V gene is TRBV29-1, the J gene TRBJ2-7; 8 bases match TRBD1. Trimming at V came to 1 base and at J to 2 bases, leaving 4 bases not matched to a gene. The CDR3 has 14 residues. Germline CDR1 reads SQVTM; CDR2 reads ANQGSEA. Here the CDR3 reads CSVEVGQAPYEQYF. The CDR3 bases are TGCAGCGTTGAAGTGGGACAGGCACCCTACGAGCAGTACTTC.

The chain employs TRBV5-6 and TRBJ1-1; maybe TRBD1 (6 bases). Germline CDR1 reads SGHDT; CDR2 reads YYEEEE. The CDR3 loop spans 14 amino acids. The ends were cut back, 4 bases at V and 1 base at J, with 11 bases in the middle. The CDR3 DNA reads TGTGCCAGCAGCATGGGACAACCGAACACTGAAGCTTTCTTT. This translates into CASSMGQPNTEAFF.

The rearrangement joins TRBV12-3 or TRBV12-4 to TRBJ1-4; D gene unclear. V was trimmed by 6 bases and J by 4 bases, leaving 6 bases between them. This CDR3 spans 12 amino acids. The CDR3 reads CASSGGNEKLFF. The CDR3 nucleotides read TGTGCCAGCAGCGGTGGTAATGAAAAACTGTTTTTT.

V gene TRBV5-1 combines with J gene TRBJ2-1, with 14 positions matching TRBD2. CDR3 length: 16 residues. V trimming: 4 bases; J trimming: 8 bases; junction bases outside the gene matches: 8. The germline V gene has CDR1 SGHRS and CDR2 YFSETQ. CDR3 residues: CASSPGTSGRRDEQFF. DNA for the CDR3: TGCGCCAGCAGCCCCGGGACTAGCGGGAGAAGGGATGAGCAGTTCTTC.

At least ten counts were recorded for this clone. Other DNA sequences of this sample code for an identical CDR3. The V and J genes are TRBV15 and TRBJ1-1, with D maybe TRBD1 (6 bases). The germline V gene encodes CDR1 LNHNV and CDR2 YYDKDF (reference sequence). Trimming pared 1 base from V and 0 bases from J, leaving 9 bases between. The CDR3 has 15 residues. CDR3 sequence: CATSRAQGMNTEAFF. CDR3 DNA: TGTGCCACCAGCAGAGCCCAGGGGATGAACACTGAAGCTTTCTTT.

The table lists this clone with a count of one. The V gene is TRBV5-6, the J gene TRBJ1-4; D remains unclear. Per germline, CDR1 SGHDT and CDR2 YYEEEE. The CDR3 has 17 residues. V was clipped by 0 bases and J by 5 bases, with 17 bases between them. CDR3 nucleotides: TGTGCCAGCAGCTTGGGGGAGAGTGCCGTTGAGAATGAAAAACTGTTTTTT. Amino acid sequence: CASSLGESAVENEKLFF.

CDR3 amino acids: CASSKSGTGGREQYF. DNA for the CDR3: TGTGCCAGTAGTAAATCCGGGACAGGGGGAAGGGAGCAGTACTTC. The genes are TRBV19 and TRBJ2-7; TRBD1 matches 11 bases. The CDR3 covers 15 residues. V lost 4 bases to trimming and J lost 7 bases; unmatched junction nucleotides: 9. CDR1 is LNHDA and CDR2 is SQIVND in the germline V gene (reference sequence). Full variable domain (remainder filled in from reference TRBV19 and TRBJ2-7): DGGITQSPKYLFRKEGQNVTLSCEQNLNHDAMYWYRQDPGQGLRLIYYSQIVNDFQKGDIAEGYSVSREKKESFPLTVTSAQKNPTAFYLCASSKSGTGGREQYFGPGTRLTVT.

The rearrangement uses TRBV11-2 and TRBJ2-7; D gene ambiguous. The length of the CDR3 is 12 residues. CDR1 is SGHAT and CDR2 is FQNNGV in the germline V gene. The V gene lost 0 bases and the J gene lost 3 bases, with 3 bases spanning the gap. The CDR3 bases are TGTGCCAGCAGCTTAGATCTCTACGAGCAGTACTTC. Translating it yields CASSLDLYEQYF.

The chain uses TRBV5-4 and TRBJ2-7, with D possibly matching TRBD2 (6 bases). Trimming stripped 0 bases from V and 7 bases from J, with 14 bases between. The CDR3 is made up of 14 amino acids. Per germline, CDR1 SGHNT and CDR2 YYREEE (reference sequence). The CDR3 DNA reads as TGTGCCAGCAGCTTGGGCGGAGGGCGGAGAGAGCAGTACTTC. It yields the protein CASSLGGGRREQYF.

This clone was seen once. V is TRBV28 and J is TRBJ1-4; D is unclear. Trimming stripped 4 bases from V and 6 bases from J, with 12 bases between. CDR1 is MDHEN, CDR2 SYDVKM, per germline. The CDR3 covers 14 residues. The CDR3 bases are TGTGCCAGCAGTTCGGCAGTCGCGGATGAAAAACTGTTTTTT. It specifies CASSSAVADEKLFF.

The chain uses TRBV28 and TRBJ1-1; the D gene is possibly TRBD1 (6 bases). The CDR3 is made up of 13 amino acids. Trimming took 8 bases from V and 9 from J, leaving 19 bases between them. CDR1 MDHEN and CDR2 SYDVKM come from the germline V gene. For the CDR3, the DNA is TGTGCCAGCCGTGGGAGGGGGAGAGTGAAAGCTTTCTTT. It translates to CASRGRGRVKAFF.